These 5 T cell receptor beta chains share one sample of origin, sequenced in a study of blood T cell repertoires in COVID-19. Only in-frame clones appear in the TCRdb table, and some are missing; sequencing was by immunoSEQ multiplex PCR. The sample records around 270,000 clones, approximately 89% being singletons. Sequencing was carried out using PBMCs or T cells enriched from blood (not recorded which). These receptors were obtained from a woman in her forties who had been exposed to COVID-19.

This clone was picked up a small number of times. CDR3 DNA sequence: TGCGCCAGCAGCTTACAGGGGATAACGATGGAGGGCTACACCTTC. It yields the protein CASSLQGITMEGYTF. This chain links TRBV5-1 with TRBJ1-2; 7 bases fit TRBD1. There are 15 residues in the CDR3. V gave up 2 bases and J gave up 8 bases; unmatched junction bases: 12. CDR1 and CDR2 (germline): SGHRS, YFSETQ.

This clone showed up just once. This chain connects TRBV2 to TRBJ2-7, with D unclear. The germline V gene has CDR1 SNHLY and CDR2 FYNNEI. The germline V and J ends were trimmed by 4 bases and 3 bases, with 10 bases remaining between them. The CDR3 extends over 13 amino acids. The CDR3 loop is CASSGPRFYEQYF. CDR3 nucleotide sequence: TGTGCCAGCAGTGGACCTAGGTTCTACGAGCAGTACTTC. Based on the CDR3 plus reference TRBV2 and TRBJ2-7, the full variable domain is EPEVTQTPSHQVTQMGQEVILRCVPISNHLYFYWYRQILGQKVEFLVSFYNNEISEKSEIFDDQFSVERPDGSNFTLKIRSTKLEDSAMYFCASSGPRFYEQYFGPGTRLTVT.

The CDR3 loop reads CATMDSMNTEAFF. CDR3 coding DNA: TGTGCCACCATGGACAGCATGAACACTGAAGCTTTCTTT. V is TRBV24-1 and J is TRBJ1-1, with D perhaps TRBD1 (6 bases). The V end was cut by 8 bases, the J end by 0 bases, with 9 bases between. The CDR3 is 13 residues long. CDR1 and CDR2 (germline): KGHDR, SFDVKD.

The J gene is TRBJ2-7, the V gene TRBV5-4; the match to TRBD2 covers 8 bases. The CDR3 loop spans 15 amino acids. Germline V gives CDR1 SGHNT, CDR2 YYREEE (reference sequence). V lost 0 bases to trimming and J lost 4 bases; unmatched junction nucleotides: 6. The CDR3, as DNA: TGTGCCAGCAGCTTGGGTAGCGGGGTTGGATACGAGCAGTACTTC. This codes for CASSLGSGVGYEQYF. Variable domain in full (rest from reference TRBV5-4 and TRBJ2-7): ETGVTQSPTHLIKTRGQQVTLRCSSQSGHNTVSWYQQALGQGPQFIFQYYREEENGRGNFPPRFSGLQFPNYSSELNVNALELDDSALYLCASSLGSGVGYEQYFGPGTRLTVT.

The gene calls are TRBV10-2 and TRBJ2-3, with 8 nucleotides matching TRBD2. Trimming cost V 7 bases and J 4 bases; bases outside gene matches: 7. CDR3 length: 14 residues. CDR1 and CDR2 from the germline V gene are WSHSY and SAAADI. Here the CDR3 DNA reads TGCGCCAGCACCCCGGAACTAGCGGCAGATACGCAGTATTTT. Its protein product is CASTPELAADTQYF.